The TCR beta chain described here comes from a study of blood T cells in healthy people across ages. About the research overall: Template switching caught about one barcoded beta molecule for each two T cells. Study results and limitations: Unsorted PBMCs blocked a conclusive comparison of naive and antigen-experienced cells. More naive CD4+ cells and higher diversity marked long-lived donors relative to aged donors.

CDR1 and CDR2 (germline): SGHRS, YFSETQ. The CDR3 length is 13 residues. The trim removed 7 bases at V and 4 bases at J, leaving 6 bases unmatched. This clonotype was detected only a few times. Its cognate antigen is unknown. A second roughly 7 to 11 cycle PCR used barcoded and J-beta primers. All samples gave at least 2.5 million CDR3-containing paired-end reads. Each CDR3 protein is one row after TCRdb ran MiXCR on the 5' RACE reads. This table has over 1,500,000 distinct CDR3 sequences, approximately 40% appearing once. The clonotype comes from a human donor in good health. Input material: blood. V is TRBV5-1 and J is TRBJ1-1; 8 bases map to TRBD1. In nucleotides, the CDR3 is TGCGCCAGCTTTTCCACAGGGGGCACTGAAGCTTTCTTT. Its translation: CASFSTGGTEAFF.